These 26 T cell receptor beta chains came from one sample sequenced in a study of brain T cells in children with intractable seizures. TCRdb's copy holds only in-frame clones and misses some; the assay was immunoSEQ multiplex PCR. This sample has 95,000 to 120,000 clones, with 90% to 95% found just once. Sequenced material: peripheral blood, taken at surgery. All receptors come from a boy less than two years old with hemimegalencephaly and intractable seizures.

J is TRBJ2-4 and V is TRBV28; D might be TRBD2 (6 bases). The CDR3 contains 19 residues. Germline-derived CDR1 and CDR2 are MDHEN and SYDVKM. V lost 2 bases, J lost 0 bases, and 20 bases lay in between. The CDR3 loop is CASSLGGLAWNLAKNIQYF. DNA for the CDR3: TGTGCCAGCAGTTTAGGTGGGCTAGCGTGGAATCTAGCCAAAAACATTCAGTACTTC. The full variable domain, with the rest looked up from reference TRBV28 and TRBJ2-4, is DVKVTQSSRYLVKRTGEKVFLECVQDMDHENMFWYRQDPGLGLRLIYFSYDVKMKEKGDIPEGYSVSREKKERFSLILESASTNQTSMYLCASSLGGLAWNLAKNIQYFGAGTRLSVL.

This chain links TRBV7-3 with TRBJ2-7; no definite D call. This CDR3 has 14 residues. Germline loops: CDR1 SGHTA, CDR2 FQGTGA. Trimming cost V 2 bases and J 3 bases, with 11 bases left between them. The CDR3 loop reads CASSLEAGGYEQYF. The CDR3 nucleotides read TGTGCCAGCAGCTTAGAGGCAGGTGGCTACGAGCAGTACTTC.

This clone was seen more than once but under ten times. The genes are TRBV10-1 and TRBJ2-5; TRBD1 aligns across 9 bases. The CDR3 covers 16 residues. J gave up 5 bases and V 3 bases, and 10 bases lay outside the gene matches. Germline V gene data show CDR1 as WNHNN and CDR2 as SYGVQD (reference sequence). The CDR3 protein is CASSDLRDRACETQYF. DNA for the CDR3: TGCGCCAGCAGTGACCTCCGGGACAGGGCTTGCGAGACCCAGTACTTC.

The chain joins TRBV5-5 to TRBJ1-1; TRBD1 aligns across 7 bases. Trimming cost V 1 base and J 0 bases; bases outside gene matches: 6. Germline-derived CDR1 and CDR2 are SGHKS and YYEKEE (reference sequence). The CDR3 covers 16 residues. In DNA, the CDR3 is TGTGCCAGCAGCTTGTATAGGACAGGTTTGAACACTGAAGCTTTCTTT. Translating it yields CASSLYRTGLNTEAFF.

The chain uses TRBV27 and TRBJ2-7; the D gene is possibly TRBD1 (6 bases). Germline V CDR1 and CDR2: MNHEY, SMNVEV (reference sequence). The CDR3 covers 16 residues. V was trimmed by 4 bases and J by 4 bases, leaving 20 bases between them. CDR3 nucleotides: TGTGCCAGCAGTTCCTGGAACGGCGACGGGACATACGAGCAGTACTTC. Translation: CASSSWNGDGTYEQYF.

J is TRBJ2-1 and V is TRBV4-1; TRBD2 might be the D (5 bases). The CDR3 spans 17 residues. The germline CDR1 and CDR2 sequences are MGHRA and YSYEKL. V shed 4 bases and J shed 4 bases, with 20 bases lying between them. This CDR3 is CASSRPLTRFYYNEQFF. The CDR3 coding sequence is TGCGCCAGCAGCCGCCCCTTAACTAGGTTTTATTACAATGAGCAGTTCTTC.

The chain uses TRBV14 and TRBJ2-1; 9 bases are shared with TRBD1. Germline V CDR1 and CDR2: SGHDN, FVKESK. The V and J ends lost 2 bases and 4 bases, in that order; junction bases with no gene match: 6. The CDR3 totals 16 residues. CDR3: CASSQRTGEIYNEQFF. CDR3 DNA sequence: TGTGCCAGCAGCCAACGGACAGGGGAAATATACAATGAGCAGTTCTTC.

This chain connects TRBV11-3 to TRBJ1-1; D possibly corresponds to TRBD1 (5 bases). There are 15 residues in the CDR3. Germline CDR1 is SGHNT and CDR2 is YENEEA. Between the trimmed V and J ends, which lost 1 base and 8 bases, there was a span of 17 bases. CDR3 sequence (DNA): TGTGCCAGCAGCTTAGGGCGCAGGGCACTTCCCGAAGCTTTCTTT. This gives the protein CASSLGRRALPEAFF.

The V gene is TRBV10-3, the J gene TRBJ2-1; 8 bases line up with TRBD2. The junction had 5 bases not matched to a gene; V was cut back by 8 bases and J by 8 bases. Germline assignment: CDR1 ENHRY and CDR2 SYGVKD. There are 12 residues in the CDR3. The CDR3 DNA is TGTGCCATCTCAACGGGAGGGCATGAGCAGTTCTTC. Translated, it gives CAISTGGHEQFF.

This clone was recorded only once. This chain links TRBV9 with TRBJ1-2; unclear D gene. Trimming took 0 bases from V and 3 from J, leaving 24 bases between them. This CDR3 has 19 amino acids. Germline values: CDR1 SGDLS, CDR2 YYNGEE. CDR3 sequence: CASSVVARSGVGEDYGYTF. The CDR3 DNA sequence: TGTGCCAGCAGCGTAGTGGCCCGGTCGGGAGTGGGCGAGGACTATGGCTACACCTTC.

The chain is built from TRBV7-2 and TRBJ2-5, with 8 bases that match TRBD2. With V trimmed by 2 bases and J by 5 bases, 1 base remained unmatched. CDR3 size: 13 residues. From germline, CDR1 is SGHTA and CDR2 FQGNSA. The CDR3 reads CASSLRGGETQYF. The CDR3 DNA sequence: TGTGCCAGCAGCTTACGGGGGGGGGAGACCCAGTACTTC.

This chain connects TRBV4-3 to TRBJ2-1; TRBD1 or TRBD2 may be the D gene (5 bases each). Looked up from germline, CDR1 is LGHNA and CDR2 is YSLEER. This CDR3 contains 18 residues. V was cut by 0 bases and J by 3 bases, with 18 bases left in between. The CDR3 DNA reads TGCGCCAGCAGCCAAGATCCCCCCACAGGAGCGGTCTACAATGAGCAGTTCTTC. Its protein product is CASSQDPPTGAVYNEQFF.

The V and J genes are TRBV4-2 and TRBJ2-7, with 9 bases lining up with TRBD2. V shed 4 bases, J shed 2 bases, and the junction held 9 bases outside the gene matches. Germline CDR1 reads LGHNA; CDR2 reads YNFKEQ. CDR3 length equals 16 residues. The CDR3 nucleotides read TGTGCCAGCAGCCCTCGCGAGCGGGAGGTCGCCTACGAGCAGTACTTC. Its translation: CASSPREREVAYEQYF.

The gene calls are TRBV9 and TRBJ2-5; TRBD2 aligns across 7 bases. With V trimmed by 0 bases and J by 4 bases, 3 bases remained unmatched. Germline loops: CDR1 SGDLS, CDR2 YYNGEE. CDR3 length: 14 residues. The CDR3 DNA is TGTGCCAGCAGCGTAGAGCCGGGGGGAGAGACCCAGTACTTC. This gives the protein CASSVEPGGETQYF.

The chain employs TRBV28 and TRBJ1-6; the D is unclear. The CDR3 is made up of 14 amino acids. CDR1 MDHEN and CDR2 SYDVKM come from the germline V gene. Trimming cost V 6 bases and J 2 bases, with 8 bases left between them. The CDR3 coding sequence is TGTGCCAGCAGGTGGAGACCCTATAATTCACCCCTCCACTTT. It specifies CASRWRPYNSPLHF.

Only one count was recorded for this clone. CDR3 bases: TGTGCCAGCAGCCCGTACCTACCTTACACCTACTACGAGCAGTACTTC. It translates to CASSPYLPYTYYEQYF. The J gene is TRBJ2-7, the V gene TRBV11-2, with D hard to call. Per germline, CDR1 SGHAT and CDR2 FQNNGV. V lost 5 bases to trimming and J lost 3 bases, with 20 bases between them. This CDR3 is built from 16 residues.

This chain joins TRBV27 and TRBJ2-7; 7 bases align to TRBD1. The V gene's germline CDR1 is MNHEY and CDR2 SMNVEV (reference sequence). Trimming took 4 bases from V and 0 from J; bases not matched to a gene: 12. This CDR3 region has 17 residues. CDR3 protein: CASSSPLQGTLSYEQYF. As DNA, the CDR3 is TGTGCCAGCAGTTCTCCGCTACAGGGGACCCTCTCCTACGAGCAGTACTTC.

CDR3 protein: CASSGGGGQETQYF. CDR3 sequence (DNA): TGTGCCAGCAGCGGAGGTGGGGGCCAAGAGACCCAGTACTTC. The chain is built from TRBV7-2 and TRBJ2-5; the D gene could be TRBD1 or TRBD2 (5 bases each). Between the trimmed V and J ends, which lost 5 bases and 1 base, there was a span of 11 bases. Germline loops: CDR1 SGHTA, CDR2 FQGNSA. The CDR3 consists of 14 residues. Complete variable domain (other parts from reference TRBV7-2 and TRBJ2-5): GAGVSQSPSNKVTEKGKDVELRCDPISGHTALYWYRQSLGQGLEFLIYFQGNSAPDKSGLPSDRFSAERTGGSVSTLTIQRTQQEDSAVYLCASSGGGGQETQYFGPGTRLLVL.

The chain joins TRBV29-1 to TRBJ2-1; weak D call: TRBD1 (6 bases). Trimming removed 7 bases at V and 0 bases at J, with 7 bases between. Germline lookup yields CDR1 SQVTM and CDR2 ANQGSEA. The CDR3 is made up of 12 amino acids. The CDR3 spells CSGGGSYNEQFF. CDR3 bases: TGCAGCGGAGGGGGCTCCTACAATGAGCAGTTCTTC.

This rearrangement joins TRBV7-8 to TRBJ2-1; 7 nucleotides agree with TRBD1. CDR1 and CDR2 (germline): SGHVS, FQNEAQ. This CDR3 has 14 residues. The V segment lost 7 bases and the J segment 2 bases; nucleotides outside the gene matches: 5. CDR3 coding DNA: TGTGCCAGCACCTTCGGGACAGCCTACAATGAGCAGTTCTTC. This encodes CASTFGTAYNEQFF.

To note about this clone: Germline is not matched at one junction end, which may reflect a read error. This rearrangement joins TRBV11-3 to TRBJ2-7; TRBD1 matches at 8 bases. The CDR3 is made up of 12 amino acids. Germline CDR1 SGHNT, CDR2 YENEEA. CDR3 nucleotide sequence: TGTGCCAGCAGCTCCGACAGGGGCGAATCCCTCTTC. Translation: CASSSDRGESLF.

Here the CDR3 DNA reads TGTGCCATCAGTGAGACTGGAGCAGGACGCAGGTCCCGGCCCTACGAGCAGTACTTC. Translation: CAISETGAGRRSRPYEQYF. The V call is TRBV10-3, the J call TRBJ2-7; D gene uncertain. Germline-derived CDR1 and CDR2 are ENHRY and SYGVKD. V lost 2 bases to trimming and J lost 2 bases, with 25 bases between them. The CDR3 has 19 amino acids.

The chain couples TRBV14 to TRBJ2-7; D uncertain. With 1 base removed from V and 9 bases from J, the gap between germline ends came to 13 bases. The germline V gene encodes CDR1 SGHDN and CDR2 FVKESK. The CDR3 extends over 13 amino acids. Here the CDR3 reads CASSQVASLGQYF. The CDR3 DNA follows: TGTGCCAGCAGCCAAGTGGCCTCTCTCGGGCAGTACTTC.

The chain carries TRBV19 and TRBJ1-2; D gene uncertain. Germline lookup yields CDR1 LNHDA and CDR2 SQIVND (reference sequence). CDR3 length equals 17 residues. Deletions cut 1 base from V and 2 bases from J, with 17 bases between. The CDR3 sequence is CASSIASLTPINYGYTF. CDR3 coding DNA: TGTGCCAGTAGTATAGCTTCCTTGACACCTATAAACTATGGCTACACCTTC.

This clone was recorded once. The V and J genes are TRBV11-2 and TRBJ2-1; D may be TRBD1 or TRBD2 (5 bases each). The CDR3 length is 15 residues. Per the germline V gene, CDR1 is SGHAT and CDR2 is FQNNGV. Deletions cut 6 bases from V and 6 bases from J, with 18 bases between. CDR3 in amino acids: CASRSRDRLSNEQFF. CDR3 coding DNA: TGTGCCAGCAGAAGCCGGGACCGCCTTTCCAATGAGCAGTTCTTC.

The chain's CDR3 is CASSSKGADNEQFF. The CDR3 DNA reads TGTGCCAGCAGTTCCAAGGGGGCCGACAATGAGCAGTTCTTC. This chain connects TRBV6-6 to TRBJ2-1; 7 positions agree with TRBD1. Germline V gene data show CDR1 as MNHNY and CDR2 as SVGAGI (reference sequence). V lost 4 bases, J lost 5 bases, and 5 bases stayed unmatched. The CDR3 spans 14 residues.